This entry features one TCR beta chain sequence. TCRdb itself ran the RT-PCR reads through MiXCR, one entry per CDR3 protein. This sample yields 150,000 to 200,000 distinct CDR3 sequences, of which nearly 25% are seen a single time; 25% to 30% belongs to the top ten. These data originate in a study of patients and donors after allogeneic stem cell transplantation. The CDR3 runs 14 residues. Trimming cost V 1 base and J 7 bases, with 17 bases left between them. Germline V gene sequence: CDR1 DFQATT, CDR2 SNEGSKA (reference sequence). Material: blood, either unsorted or a sorted T cell fraction (not recorded which). The receptor was derived from a human donor who was either an allogeneic HSCT recipient or a stem cell or donor lymphocyte infusion donor (not recorded which). It is not recorded whose cells these are; they may come from a transplant donor. The rearrangement links TRBV20-1 to TRBJ2-7; D is possibly TRBD1 (6 bases). The CDR3: CSARGATGPKEQYF. The CDR3 DNA sequence: TGCAGTGCTAGAGGGGCGACAGGCCCTAAGGAGCAGTACTTC.